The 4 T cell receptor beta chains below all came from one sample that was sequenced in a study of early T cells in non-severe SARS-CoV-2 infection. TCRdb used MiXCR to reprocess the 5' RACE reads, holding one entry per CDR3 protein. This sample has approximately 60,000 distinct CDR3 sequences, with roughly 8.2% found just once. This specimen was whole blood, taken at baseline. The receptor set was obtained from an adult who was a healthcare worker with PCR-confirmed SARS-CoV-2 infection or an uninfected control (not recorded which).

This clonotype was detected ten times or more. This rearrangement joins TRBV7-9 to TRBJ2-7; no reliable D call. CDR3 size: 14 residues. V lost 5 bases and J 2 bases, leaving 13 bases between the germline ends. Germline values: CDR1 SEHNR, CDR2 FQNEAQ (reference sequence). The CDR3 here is CASSPRYGAYEQYF. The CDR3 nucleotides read TGTGCCAGCAGCCCGAGGTACGGCGCCTACGAGCAGTACTTC.

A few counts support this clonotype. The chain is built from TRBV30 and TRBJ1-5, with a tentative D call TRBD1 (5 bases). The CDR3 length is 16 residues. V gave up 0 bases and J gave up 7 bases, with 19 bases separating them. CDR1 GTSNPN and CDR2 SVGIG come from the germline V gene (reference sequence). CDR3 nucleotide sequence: TGTGCCTGGAGTGTAGTAGGGGCTCCCTCTGGCCAGCCCCAGCATTTT. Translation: CAWSVVGAPSGQPQHF.

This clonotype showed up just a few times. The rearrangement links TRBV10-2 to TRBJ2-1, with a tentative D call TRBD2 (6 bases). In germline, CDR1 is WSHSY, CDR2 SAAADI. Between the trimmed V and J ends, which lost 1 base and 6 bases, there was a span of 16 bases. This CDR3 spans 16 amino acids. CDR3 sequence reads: CASSELGGVMGNEQFF. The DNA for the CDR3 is TGCGCCAGCAGTGAGTTGGGGGGTGTGATGGGCAATGAGCAGTTCTTC.

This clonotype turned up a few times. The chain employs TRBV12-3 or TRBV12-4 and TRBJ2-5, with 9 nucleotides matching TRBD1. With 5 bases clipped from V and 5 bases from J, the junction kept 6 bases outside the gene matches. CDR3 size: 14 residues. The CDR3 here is CASSTGGIRETQYF. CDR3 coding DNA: TGTGCCAGCAGTACAGGGGGCATCAGGGAGACCCAGTACTTC.